These 9 T cell receptor beta chains share one sample of origin, sequenced in a study of T cell repertoires in cytomegalovirus infection. These receptors' antigens are unknown. TCRdb independently ran MiXCR on the reads; one entry per CDR3 protein. The table has 650,000 to 900,000 distinct CDR3 sequences, roughly 29% seen once; the top ten hold about an eighth. The input for sequencing was cultured CD8+ T cells from PBMCs, taken from culture after CMV antigen stimulation. The origin of the receptors is a human donor in good health (CMV status not recorded). Some clones in this sample may be carry-over from other donors' samples.

This clonotype appeared many times. The CDR3 bases are TGTGCCAGCAGCTCCTTCGGGGGGGGATCCCCGGACAATGAGCAGTTCTTC. The encoded protein is CASSSFGGGSPDNEQFF. This chain uses TRBV7-2 with TRBJ2-1; 8 nucleotides line up with TRBD2. Losses at the gene ends were 4 bases for V and 5 bases for J; bases not matched to a gene: 13. This CDR3 has 17 amino acids. The germline V gene has CDR1 SGHTA and CDR2 FQGNSA.

There are many counts of this clonotype. This chain links TRBV7-6 with TRBJ1-5, with TRBD1 identical over 9 bases. Germline loops: CDR1 SGHVS, CDR2 FNYEAQ. The V gene end was trimmed by 3 bases and the J gene end by 6 bases; junction bases not matched to a gene: 6. CDR3 length equals 15 residues. This chain's CDR3 is CASSLGQGSRQPQHF. The CDR3 DNA follows: TGTGCCAGCAGCTTGGGACAGGGATCTCGTCAGCCCCAGCATTTT. The whole variable domain, filled in from reference TRBV7-6 and TRBJ1-5, reads GAGVSQSPRYKVTKRGQDVALRCDPISGHVSLYWYRQALGQGPEFLTYFNYEAQQDKSGLPNDRFSAERPEGSISTLTIQRTEQRDSAMYRCASSLGQGSRQPQHFGDGTRLSIL.

This clonotype showed up many times. The J gene is TRBJ1-2, the V gene TRBV6-1; D call uncertain. V gave up 2 bases and J gave up 8 bases, with 21 bases separating them. The CDR3 sequence is 16 residues long. Germline V lookup: CDR1 MNHNS, CDR2 SASEGT. CDR3 protein: CASSEQAPKGPLGYTF. CDR3 sequence (DNA): TGTGCCAGCAGTGAACAGGCTCCCAAAGGGCCCCTGGGCTACACCTTC.

The chain is built from TRBV7-6 and TRBJ2-7; D is unclear. V lost 0 bases and J lost 4, with 7 bases in between. Germline V lookup: CDR1 SGHVS, CDR2 FNYEAQ. CDR3 length: 13 residues. CDR3 in DNA: TGTGCCAGCAGCTTAGCGCTAGAGTACGAGCAGTACTTC. Amino acid sequence: CASSLALEYEQYF.

The chain employs TRBV6-1 and TRBJ2-5; no definite D call. Trimming removed 5 bases from V and 2 bases from J, with 9 bases in between. CDR1 and CDR2 (germline): MNHNS, SASEGT. The CDR3 totals 13 residues. The CDR3 protein is CASSREQQETQYF. In nucleotides, the CDR3 is TGTGCCAGCAGTAGGGAACAGCAAGAGACCCAGTACTTC.

The chain links TRBV5-5 to TRBJ1-2; 7 nucleotides agree with TRBD1. The germline V gene has CDR1 SGHKS and CDR2 YYEKEE (reference sequence). V lost 9 bases to trimming and J lost 3 bases; unmatched junction nucleotides: 8. The CDR3 has 13 amino acids. CDR3: CATEGGGDYGYTF. DNA for the CDR3: TGTGCCACGGAAGGAGGGGGCGACTATGGCTACACCTTC.

The chain uses TRBV5-1 and TRBJ1-2, with TRBD1 as a possible D gene (6 bases). V lost 3 bases and J lost 7, with 19 bases in between. Germline CDR1 is SGHRS and CDR2 is YFSETQ. The length of the CDR3 is 15 residues. CDR3 sequence (DNA): TGCGCCAGCAGCTCGGTAGGCCTGGACAGCGTTGGCTACACCTTC. Protein sequence: CASSSVGLDSVGYTF.

The chain joins TRBV10-2 to TRBJ1-5, with 9 nucleotides matching TRBD1. In germline, CDR1 is WSHSY, CDR2 SAAADI. This CDR3 has 15 amino acids. V shed 6 bases, J shed 3 bases, and the junction held 6 bases outside the gene matches. The CDR3 sequence is CASRTGTGPNQPQHF. The DNA of the CDR3 is TGCGCCAGCAGAACCGGGACAGGGCCCAATCAGCCCCAGCATTTT.

V gene TRBV10-3 combines with J gene TRBJ1-2; D remains ambiguous. The CDR3 consists of 12 residues. The germline gives CDR1 ENHRY, CDR2 SYGVKD. V dropped 9 bases and J dropped 2 bases, with 10 bases sitting between them. CDR3 region: CAIRTDNYGYTF. The CDR3 region has the DNA TGTGCCATTAGGACGGACAACTATGGCTACACCTTC.